A single sample gave rise to the 27 T cell receptor beta chains below, sequenced in a study of identifying expanded T cells in peripheral blood. Clones were read by immunoSEQ multiplex PCR, and TCRdb kept only the in-frame ones, dropping some. The sample has 70,000 to 95,000 clones, almost 90% seen once. Sequencing was carried out using blood. The receptors were gathered from a person aged 18 to 70 in good health.

The chain carries TRBV28 and TRBJ1-1; D is uncertain. Per the germline V gene, CDR1 is MDHEN and CDR2 is SYDVKM. V was cut by 5 bases and J by 4 bases, with 8 bases left in between. The length of the CDR3 is 12 residues. As DNA, the CDR3 is TGTGCCAGCAGTAGTGGACCCACTGAAGCTTTCTTT. This encodes CASSSGPTEAFF.

V and J are TRBV19 and TRBJ2-1; 9 nucleotides align to TRBD1. CDR1 LNHDA and CDR2 SQIVND come from the germline V gene (reference sequence). V lost 0 bases and J lost 10; bases outside the gene matches: 10. This CDR3 has 16 residues. The CDR3 spells CASSIDLGTGGWEQFF. The DNA for the CDR3 is TGTGCCAGTAGTATAGATCTGGGCACAGGGGGCTGGGAGCAGTTCTTC.

The rearrangement joins TRBV29-1 to TRBJ2-1; no clear D gene. The germline V gene encodes CDR1 SQVTM and CDR2 ANQGSEA. V lost 0 bases to trimming and J lost 0 bases, with 6 bases between them. This CDR3 is 14 amino acids long. CDR3 residues: CSVEEGYSYNEQFF. As DNA, the CDR3 is TGCAGCGTTGAAGAAGGGTACTCCTACAATGAGCAGTTCTTC.

CDR3 residues: CASSLGGSEEKLFF. DNA for the CDR3: TGCGCCAGCAGCTTGGGGGGCTCCGAGGAAAAACTGTTTTTT. The chain has TRBV5-1 and TRBJ1-4, with D possibly TRBD1 on 5 matching bases. Trimming cost V 0 bases and J 8 bases, with 11 bases left between them. The CDR3 is 14 amino acids. Germline CDR1 and CDR2: SGHRS and YFSETQ. The entire variable domain, with the rest obtained from reference TRBV5-1 and TRBJ1-4, is as follows: KAGVTQTPRYLIKTRGQQVTLSCSPISGHRSVSWYQQTPGQGLQFLFEYFSETQRNKGNFPGRFSGRQFSNSRSEMNVSTLELGDSALYLCASSLGGSEEKLFFGSGTQLSVL.

The chain combines TRBV4-1 with TRBJ1-2, with 10 positions matching TRBD1. Per the germline V gene, CDR1 is MGHRA and CDR2 is YSYEKL. This CDR3 is 19 amino acids long. V was clipped by 1 base and J by 4 bases; unmatched bases: 15. The CDR3 sequence: CASSQGPPDRGPRGYGYTF. For the CDR3, the DNA is TGCGCCAGCAGCCAAGGGCCCCCAGACAGGGGGCCGAGGGGCTATGGCTACACCTTC.

This clone was counted a single time. The chain has TRBV5-1 and TRBJ2-3, with D perhaps matching TRBD1 or TRBD2 (5 bases each). Germline V lookup: CDR1 SGHRS, CDR2 YFSETQ. V was shortened by 4 bases and J by 4 bases, with 25 bases between the two germline ends. The CDR3 runs 18 residues. CDR3 coding DNA: TGCGCCAGCAGCCTCAGGTGGAGCAGGGAGATACGGCCAGATACGCAGTATTTT. As protein: CASSLRWSREIRPDTQYF.

The rearrangement joins TRBV28 to TRBJ2-3; D possibly corresponds to TRBD2 (6 bases). The V gene's germline CDR1 is MDHEN and CDR2 SYDVKM. The CDR3 covers 15 residues. Trimming took off 4 bases at V and 8 bases at J, with 19 bases between the two ends. Written as DNA, the CDR3 is TGTGCCAGCAGTTCCCCGGGACTGGGGCAAGGTACGCAGTATTTT. Its translation: CASSSPGLGQGTQYF. Looking up the rest from reference TRBV28 and TRBJ2-3 gives the full variable domain: DVKVTQSSRYLVKRTGEKVFLECVQDMDHENMFWYRQDPGLGLRLIYFSYDVKMKEKGDIPEGYSVSREKKERFSLILESASTNQTSMYLCASSSPGLGQGTQYFGPGTRLTVL.

This clone appeared a few times. The chain has TRBV6-4 and TRBJ1-2; D perhaps matches TRBD1 (6 bases). Germline assignment: CDR1 MRHNA and CDR2 SNTAGT. Trimming took off 5 bases at V and 4 bases at J, with 17 bases between the two ends. CDR3 size: 15 residues. In nucleotides, the CDR3 is TGTGCCAGCAGTTCATCCTCGGACAGTTTCTATGGCTACACCTTC. Its translation is CASSSSSDSFYGYTF.

The V gene is TRBV9, the J gene TRBJ2-7; D unresolved. Germline V CDR1 and CDR2: SGDLS, YYNGEE. CDR3 length: 15 residues. Trimming stripped 0 bases from V and 5 bases from J, with 15 bases between. CDR3 bases: TGTGCCAGCAGCGTAGATATGTCGTTTGGGAACGAGCAGTACTTC. Translating gives CASSVDMSFGNEQYF.

The V and J genes are TRBV28 and TRBJ2-3, with 9 bases aligning to TRBD2. This CDR3 comprises 15 residues. V lost 5 bases to trimming and J lost 2 bases; unmatched junction nucleotides: 5. Germline loops: CDR1 MDHEN, CDR2 SYDVKM. The CDR3 region is CASSGSGSVTDTQYF. The CDR3 nucleotides are TGTGCCAGCAGTGGTAGCGGGAGTGTCACAGATACGCAGTATTTT.

The V gene is TRBV28, the J gene TRBJ1-1; a possible D gene is TRBD1 (6 bases). In germline, CDR1 is MDHEN, CDR2 SYDVKM. Trimming took off 5 bases at V and 8 bases at J, with 12 bases between the two ends. The CDR3 length is 12 residues. The CDR3 DNA reads as TGTGCCAGCAGTAGGGACACCTCCGAAGCTTTCTTT. This sequence encodes CASSRDTSEAFF.

The chain carries TRBV6-1 and TRBJ2-2; 13 bases line up with TRBD2. Germline V CDR1 and CDR2: MNHNS, SASEGT. The CDR3 totals 15 residues. With V trimmed by 5 bases and J by 5 bases, 2 bases remained unmatched. CDR3 sequence: CASSTSGGATGELFF. The DNA of the CDR3 is TGTGCCAGCAGTACTAGCGGGGGGGCGACCGGGGAGCTGTTTTTT.

V is TRBV7-6 and J is TRBJ1-4; 8 bases fit TRBD1. V lost 5 bases and J lost 3; bases outside the gene matches: 5. This CDR3 spans 15 amino acids. Germline loops: CDR1 SGHVS, CDR2 FNYEAQ. CDR3 sequence (DNA): TGTGCCAGCAGCGGACAGGGTCAGGCTAATGAAAAACTGTTTTTT. Its translation: CASSGQGQANEKLFF.

In this sample, this clone turned up once. V usage is TRBV11-2 and J usage is TRBJ2-1; 8 nucleotides match TRBD2. Germline CDR1 SGHAT, CDR2 FQNNGV. V trimming: 4 bases; J trimming: 14 bases; junction bases outside the gene matches: 7. The CDR3 loop spans 12 amino acids. In nucleotides, the CDR3 is TGTGCCAGCAGCTCGGGGGGGTCAGGGAAGTTCTTC. Protein: CASSSGGSGKFF.

The rearrangement uses TRBV2 and TRBJ2-7; D is unresolved. V shed 6 bases and J shed 2 bases, with 11 bases lying between them. Germline CDR1 and CDR2: SNHLY and FYNNEI. The CDR3 loop spans 13 amino acids. CDR3 loop: CASSPPGPYEQYF. The CDR3 DNA reads as TGTGCCAGCAGCCCCCCAGGCCCCTACGAGCAGTACTTC.

The chain joins TRBV5-6 to TRBJ1-2; maybe TRBD1 (6 bases). This CDR3 region has 14 residues. V shed 2 bases and J shed 7 bases, with 15 bases lying between them. Germline V gives CDR1 SGHDT, CDR2 YYEEEE. The CDR3, as DNA: TGTGCCAGCAGCTTAGGTCGTCCAGGGGTTGGCTACACCTTC. It codes for CASSLGRPGVGYTF. The variable domain in full, with the rest retrieved from reference TRBV5-6 and TRBJ1-2, is DAGVTQSPTHLIKTRGQQVTLRCSPKSGHDTVSWYQQALGQGPQFIFQYYEEEERQRGNFPDRFSGHQFPNYSSELNVNALLLGDSALYLCASSLGRPGVGYTFGSGTRLTVV.

This chain links TRBV9 with TRBJ2-1; TRBD2 aligns across 10 bases. With 0 bases clipped from V and 8 bases from J, the junction kept 11 bases outside the gene matches. Germline V CDR1 and CDR2: SGDLS, YYNGEE. The CDR3 length is 17 residues. CDR3: CASSVGPSSGSIYEQFF. The CDR3 nucleotides are TGTGCCAGCAGCGTAGGCCCCTCTAGCGGGAGTATCTATGAGCAGTTCTTC.

This sequence joins TRBV5-6 and TRBJ2-1; weak D call: TRBD1 (6 bases). V was pared by 4 bases and J by 7 bases, with 18 bases between. Germline assignment: CDR1 SGHDT and CDR2 YYEEEE. The CDR3 is 15 residues long. The CDR3 loop reads CASSLFGTGLNEQFF. CDR3 DNA sequence: TGTGCCAGCAGCCTCTTCGGAACAGGGTTGAATGAGCAGTTCTTC. Full variable domain (missing parts from reference TRBV5-6 and TRBJ2-1): DAGVTQSPTHLIKTRGQQVTLRCSPKSGHDTVSWYQQALGQGPQFIFQYYEEEERQRGNFPDRFSGHQFPNYSSELNVNALLLGDSALYLCASSLFGTGLNEQFFGPGTRLTVL.

The V call is TRBV28, the J call TRBJ2-3; 7 nucleotides match TRBD2. This CDR3 is 13 amino acids long. Germline V lookup: CDR1 MDHEN, CDR2 SYDVKM. V was pared by 7 bases and J by 7 bases, with 8 bases of the junction left unmatched. CDR3 amino acids: CASNPLGGYTQYF. The DNA for the CDR3 is TGTGCCAGCAACCCCCTGGGGGGGTATACGCAGTATTTT.

The chain couples TRBV10-1 to TRBJ2-3; D not resolved. Germline CDR1 WNHNN, CDR2 SYGVQD (reference sequence). The CDR3 is 12 amino acids. Trimming cost V 0 bases and J 3 bases, with 1 base left between them. CDR3 nucleotide sequence: TGCGCCAGCAGTGAGTCAACAGATACGCAGTATTTT. Amino acid sequence: CASSESTDTQYF.

The rearrangement uses TRBV5-8 and TRBJ2-7; 7 nucleotides match TRBD2. The CDR3 totals 15 residues. V shed 6 bases, J shed 5 bases, and the junction held 14 bases outside the gene matches. The germline gives CDR1 SGHTS, CDR2 YDEGEE. Here the CDR3 reads CASINYKAGHNEQYF. The DNA of the CDR3 is TGTGCCAGCATCAACTATAAAGCGGGGCACAACGAGCAGTACTTC.

This chain joins TRBV28 and TRBJ2-1; TRBD2 might be the D (5 bases). Trimming took 7 bases from V and 0 from J, leaving 13 bases between them. Germline V lookup: CDR1 MDHEN, CDR2 SYDVKM. CDR3 length: 15 residues. CDR3 residues: CASKGAASSYNEQFF. For the CDR3, the DNA is TGTGCCAGCAAAGGAGCGGCGTCCTCCTACAATGAGCAGTTCTTC.

The V call is TRBV6-5, the J call TRBJ2-7, with D perhaps given as TRBD1 or TRBD2 (6 bases each). This CDR3 has 15 residues. Germline V gene lookup returns CDR1 MNHEY and CDR2 SVGAGI. V shed 8 bases and J shed 3 bases, with 20 bases lying between them. CDR3 DNA sequence: TGTGCCAGCGGTGGCGGGACAAGGGACGTCTACGAGCAGTACTTC. Its protein product is CASGGGTRDVYEQYF.

The CDR3 is CASRREGGAQYF. The CDR3 bases are TGTGCCAGCAGAAGAGAGGGGGGGGCCCAGTACTTC. This chain uses TRBV5-6 with TRBJ2-5; perhaps TRBD2 as D (7 bases). In germline, CDR1 is SGHDT, CDR2 YYEEEE. The ends were cut back, 5 bases at V and 9 bases at J, with 14 bases in the middle. The CDR3 has 12 residues.

The CDR3 loop is CASSQDRTQETQYF. Written as DNA, the CDR3 is TGCGCCAGCAGCCAAGACAGGACCCAAGAGACCCAGTACTTC. The genes are TRBV4-1 and TRBJ2-5; D uncertain. The V and J ends lost 0 bases and 1 base respectively, with 6 bases between them. Germline CDR1 MGHRA, CDR2 YSYEKL. The length of the CDR3 is 14 residues.

This sequence joins TRBV19 and TRBJ1-1; 7 bases map to TRBD1. V was pared by 8 bases and J by 4 bases, with 4 bases of the junction left unmatched. There are 12 residues in the CDR3. Germline V CDR1 and CDR2: LNHDA, SQIVND (reference sequence). CDR3 residues: CASPQGVTEAFF. As DNA, the CDR3 is TGTGCCAGTCCGCAGGGGGTCACTGAAGCTTTCTTT.

The chain joins TRBV4-1 to TRBJ2-2; a possible D gene is TRBD2 (6 bases). The CDR3 runs 16 residues. Germline loops: CDR1 MGHRA, CDR2 YSYEKL. V dropped 1 base and J dropped 5 bases, with 14 bases sitting between them. The CDR3 loop reads CASSQVDRGRTGELFF. The DNA for the CDR3 is TGCGCCAGCAGCCAAGTTGACCGGGGGAGGACCGGGGAGCTGTTTTTT.